This TCR beta chain was obtained from a study of OX40 agonist ivuxolimab in advanced cancers. Study at large: Recorded diagnoses for dose-escalation patients were hepatocellular carcinoma, melanoma, renal cell or head and neck cancer. Allowance was made for prior anti-PD-1, anti-PD-L1 or anti-CTLA-4 therapy, and about 40% had some.

The germline V gene has CDR1 SGHVS and CDR2 FQNEAQ. V was shortened by 5 bases and J by 14 bases, with 16 bases between the two germline ends. The CDR3 is made up of 12 amino acids. This clone was seen once. Only in-frame clones appear in the TCRdb table, and some are missing; sequencing was by immunoSEQ multiplex PCR. The table lists just under 95,000 clones, around 87% of them singletons. The source of this sequence is an adult with an advanced solid tumor such as melanoma, head and neck, liver or kidney cancer. This specimen consisted of CD4+ or CD8+ T cells sorted from blood, obtained in a trial of the OX40 agonist ivuxolimab. The gene calls are TRBV7-8 and TRBJ1-5, with TRBD1 as a possible D gene (6 bases). This CDR3 reads CASSNEQGGEHF. The CDR3 nucleotides are TGTGCCAGCAGCAACGAACAGGGTGGCGAGCATTTT.